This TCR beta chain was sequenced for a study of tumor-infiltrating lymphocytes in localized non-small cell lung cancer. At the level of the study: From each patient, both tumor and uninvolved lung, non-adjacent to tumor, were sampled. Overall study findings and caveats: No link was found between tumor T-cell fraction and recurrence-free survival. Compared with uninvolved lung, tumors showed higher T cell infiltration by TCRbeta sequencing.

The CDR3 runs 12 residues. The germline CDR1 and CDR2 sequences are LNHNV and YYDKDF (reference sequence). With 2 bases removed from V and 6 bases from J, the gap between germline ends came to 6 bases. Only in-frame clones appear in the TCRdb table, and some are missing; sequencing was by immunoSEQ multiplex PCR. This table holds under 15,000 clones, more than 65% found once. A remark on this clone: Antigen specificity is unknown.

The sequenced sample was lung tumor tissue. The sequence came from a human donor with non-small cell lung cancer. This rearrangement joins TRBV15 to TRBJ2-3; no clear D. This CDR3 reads CATSRLGDTQYF. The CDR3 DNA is TGTGCCACCAGCAGACTTGGGGATACGCAGTATTTT.